Here is one TCR beta chain with its context. This entry is derived from a study of human T cells and chemical hapten exposure. Individual cDNA molecules in this library carried unique molecular identifiers. In the authors' workflow: Samples held a median of 95,638 TCRs, range roughly 20,000–690,600. TCRdb recomputed calls from the RACE reads with MiXCR, one row per CDR3 protein. The V and J calls were not made by the authors but by TCRdb's processing. This table has 85,000 to 100,000 distinct CDR3 sequences, 25% to 35% appearing once. V lost 6 bases and J 9 bases, leaving 12 bases between the germline ends. The CDR3 covers 13 residues. The time point: patch test 3, about 24 weeks after DPC sensitization. Treatment indicated: therapeutic diphenylcyclopropenone sensitization with weekly scalp DPC.

This TCR was sampled from a man in his forties with alopecia areata. Some clones in this sample may be carry-over from other donors' samples. This chain connects TRBV12-3 or TRBV12-4 to TRBJ1-6; D is possibly TRBD1 (5 bases). The sequencing here drew on whole blood, taken in connection with sensitization to the hapten diphenylcyclopropenone (DPC). CDR3 region: CASSPGPRSPLHF. The CDR3 nucleotides are TGTGCCAGCAGCCCAGGGCCCCGTTCACCCCTCCACTTT.